A selection of T cell receptor beta chains follows, all from one sample in a study of ipilimumab plus nivolumab after autologous stem cell transplantation. Method: immunoSEQ multiplex PCR; TCRdb's copy keeps in-frame clones and lacks some. Here the sample spans 84,000 or so clones, 75% to 85% being singletons. The source material was PBMCs, sampled in a trial of ipilimumab plus nivolumab as post-transplant consolidation. The receptors originated from a male donor with diffuse large B-cell lymphoma. Each CDR3 is given with its conserved first and last residue. Fields, in order: D gene, clone size, J gene, V gene, CDR3 DNA, CDR3 protein. A D gene is named only where the DNA matches it firmly. The size entry is marked missing in some rows and otherwise reads once, few, many or a size class.

NA NA TRBJ1-1 TRBV10-3 TGTGCCATCAGTGAGTCAGGGGCCGGTAACACTGAAGCTTTCTTT CAISESGAGNTEAFF
NA NA TRBJ2-3 TRBV7-9 TGTGCCAGCAGCCCTAGCTACACAGATACGCAGTATTTT CASSPSYTDTQYF
TRBD1 NA TRBJ2-2 TRBV11-3 TGTGCCAGCAGCTTAGGAGGGGGCAGGTCCGGGGAGCTGTTTTTT CASSLGGGRSGELFF
NA NA TRBJ1-4 TRBV29-1 TGCAGCGTTGAAGATAGGCAGGATTGGGGAAAACTGTTTTTT CSVEDRQDWGKLFF
NA NA TRBJ2-7 TRBV27 TGTGCCAGCAGTCCTATCCCCAAAGGCTACGAGCAGTACTTC CASSPIPKGYEQYF
NA NA TRBJ1-5 TRBV7-5 TGTGTCAGAATCCAACCGAACACGACAGAAGCCTACGATAGCAATCAGCCCCAGCATTTT CVRIQPNTTEAYDSNQPQHF
NA NA TRBJ2-2 TRBV7-2 TGTGCCAGCAGCTTTAACACCGGGGAGCTGTTTTTT CASSFNTGELFF
TRBD1 NA TRBJ2-1 TRBV19 TGTGCCACGGGACAGGCCTTTTACAATGAGCAGTTCTTC CATGQAFYNEQFF
NA NA TRBJ2-1 TRBV2 TGTGCCAGCAAGGAGGGTGGGGGTGAGCAGTTCTTC CASKEGGGEQFF
NA NA TRBJ2-7 TRBV7-2 TGTGCCAGCAGCACCGGGTCAGGCTACGAGCAGTACTTC CASSTGSGYEQYF
NA NA TRBJ1-2 TRBV7-2 TGTGCCAGCAGCCCATATGATGCAGGGGACGGCTACACCTTC CASSPYDAGDGYTF
TRBD1 once TRBJ2-3 TRBV5-1 TGCGCCAGCAGAGATACGACAGGGGTGATCACAGATACGCAGTATTTT CASRDTTGVITDTQYF
NA NA TRBJ1-4 TRBV29-1 TGCAGCGTTGGGTGGGGCTACGAAAAACTGTTTTTT CSVGWGYEKLFF
TRBD2 NA TRBJ2-1 TRBV7-8 TGTGCCAGCAGCTTACGAGCGGGGGGGTACAATGAGCAGTTCTTC CASSLRAGGYNEQFF
NA NA TRBJ2-6 TRBV7-9 TGTGCCAGCAGCTTCGACACCCCTCTCGGGGCCAACGTCCTGACTTTC CASSFDTPLGANVLTF
NA NA TRBJ2-4 TRBV11-2 TGTGCCAGCAGCTTAGGGGGGTCCAACATTCAGTACTTC CASSLGGSNIQYF
NA once TRBJ1-5 TRBV19 TGTGCCAGTAGTATTTCGAATCAGCCCCAGCATTTT CASSISNQPQHF
NA NA TRBJ2-1 TRBV11-1 TGTGCCAGCAGCTCGCAGGGCGCGGTCAATGAGCAGTTCTTC CASSSQGAVNEQFF
TRBD1 many TRBJ2-7 TRBV18 TGTGCCAGCTCACCACCCAGAGGGGGACAGGGGGCCGGAGACGAGCAGTACTTC CASSPPRGGQGAGDEQYF
NA NA TRBJ2-7 TRBV7-2 TGTGCCAGCAGCTTAGGGGACCCCTCGGTCTACGAGCAGTACTTC CASSLGDPSVYEQYF
NA NA TRBJ1-4 TRBV7-7 TGTGCCAGCAGCGCCGGACAAAATGAAAAACTGTTTTTT CASSAGQNEKLFF
NA NA TRBJ1-3 TRBV11-3 TGTGCCAGCAGCGCTAGCCCCGGAAACACCATATATTTT CASSASPGNTIYF
NA NA TRBJ1-4 TRBV2 TGTGCCAGCAGACGGGGGGCTAATGAAAAACTGTTTTTT CASRRGANEKLFF
NA NA TRBJ1-4 TRBV9 TGTGCCAGCAGCGTAGGGGTTTCTGAAAAACTGTTTTTT CASSVGVSEKLFF
NA NA TRBJ2-6 TRBV18 TGTGCCAGCTCACCCTCAGGAAGCTCTGGGGCCAACGTCCTGACTTTC CASSPSGSSGANVLTF
NA NA TRBJ2-7 TRBV2 TGTGCCAGCAGTACTGGCAGGGGGGCCTACGAGCAGTACTTC CASSTGRGAYEQYF